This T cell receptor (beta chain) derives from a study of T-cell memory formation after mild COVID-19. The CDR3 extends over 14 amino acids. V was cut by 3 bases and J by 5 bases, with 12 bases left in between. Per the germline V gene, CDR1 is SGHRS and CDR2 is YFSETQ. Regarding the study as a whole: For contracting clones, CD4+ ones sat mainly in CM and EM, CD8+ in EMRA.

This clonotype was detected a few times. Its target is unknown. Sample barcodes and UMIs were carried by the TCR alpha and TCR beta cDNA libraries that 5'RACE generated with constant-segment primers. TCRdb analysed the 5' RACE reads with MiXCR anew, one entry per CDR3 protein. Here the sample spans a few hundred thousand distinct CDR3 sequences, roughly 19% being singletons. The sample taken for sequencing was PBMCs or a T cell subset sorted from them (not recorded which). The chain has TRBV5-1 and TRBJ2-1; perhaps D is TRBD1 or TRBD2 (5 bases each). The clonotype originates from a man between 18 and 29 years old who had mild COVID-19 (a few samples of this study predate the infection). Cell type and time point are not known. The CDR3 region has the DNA TGCGCCAGCAGCTCCGGGACGTTTAACAATGAGCAGTTCTTC. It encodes CASSSGTFNNEQFF.